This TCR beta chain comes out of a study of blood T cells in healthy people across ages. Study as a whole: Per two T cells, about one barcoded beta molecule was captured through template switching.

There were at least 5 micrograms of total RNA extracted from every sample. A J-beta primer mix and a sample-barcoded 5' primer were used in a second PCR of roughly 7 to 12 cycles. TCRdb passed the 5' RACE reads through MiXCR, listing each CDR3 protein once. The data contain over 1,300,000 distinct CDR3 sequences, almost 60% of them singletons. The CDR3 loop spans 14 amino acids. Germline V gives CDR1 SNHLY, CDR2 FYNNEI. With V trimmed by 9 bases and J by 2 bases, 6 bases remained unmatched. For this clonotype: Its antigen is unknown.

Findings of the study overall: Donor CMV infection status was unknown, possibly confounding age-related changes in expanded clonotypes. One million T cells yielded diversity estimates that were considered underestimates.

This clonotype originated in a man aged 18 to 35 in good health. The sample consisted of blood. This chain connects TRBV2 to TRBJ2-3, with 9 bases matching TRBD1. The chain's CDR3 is CASKQGAHTDTQYF. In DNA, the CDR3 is TGTGCCAGTAAACAGGGGGCACACACAGATACGCAGTATTTT. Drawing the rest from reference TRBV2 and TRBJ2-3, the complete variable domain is EPEVTQTPSHQVTQMGQEVILRCVPISNHLYFYWYRQILGQKVEFLVSFYNNEISEKSEIFDDQFSVERPDGSNFTLKIRSTKLEDSAMYFCASKQGAHTDTQYFGPGTRLTVL.